These 4 T cell receptor beta chains came from one sample sequenced in a study of blood T cells in healthy people across ages. A sample-barcoded 5' primer and a J-beta primer mix were used in a second PCR of about 6 to 12 cycles. Each CDR3 protein is one row after TCRdb ran MiXCR on the 5' RACE reads. The sample has about 1.7 million distinct CDR3 sequences; approximately 28% are singletons. The sequenced sample consisted of blood. These TCRs come from a woman aged 30 to 39 in good health.

The CDR3 is CSGQGAAKNIQYF. CDR3 nucleotides: TGCAGTGGACAGGGGGCGGCCAAAAACATTCAGTACTTC. The chain joins TRBV20-1 to TRBJ2-4; 10 nucleotides match TRBD1. V shed 7 bases, J shed 1 base, and the junction held 1 base outside the gene matches. The length of the CDR3 is 13 residues. Germline CDR1 DFQATT, CDR2 SNEGSKA (reference sequence).

A note on this clonotype: An end of the junction differs from the germline gene, which may be a read error. This sequence joins TRBV7-9 and TRBJ1-5; a weak D match, TRBD1 (6 bases). The V gene's germline CDR1 is SEHNR and CDR2 FQNEAQ (reference sequence). This CDR3 has 15 residues. CDR3 sequence reads: CTSSSLGQPNQPQHF. The CDR3 coding sequence is TGTACCAGCAGCTCGCTAGGACAGCCGAATCAGCCCCAGCATTTT. Supplemented by reference TRBV7-9 and TRBJ1-5, the full variable domain reads DTGVSQNPRHKITKRGQNVTFRCDPISEHNRLYWYRQTLGQGPEFLTYFQNEAQLEKSRLLSDRFSAERPKGSFSTLEIQRTEQGDSAMYLCTSSSLGQPNQPQHFGDGTRLSIL.

The chain is built from TRBV12-3 or TRBV12-4 and TRBJ2-5; TRBD2 matches 8 bases. V gave up 4 bases and J gave up 5 bases; unmatched junction bases: 9. The CDR3 is 15 amino acids. Here the CDR3 reads CASSSSGPGGETQYF. In DNA, the CDR3 is TGTGCCAGCAGTTCCAGCGGCCCGGGGGGGGAGACCCAGTACTTC.

The chain has TRBV20-1 and TRBJ2-7, with 7 bases matching TRBD2. CDR3 length: 13 residues. Germline trimming cut 6 bases from V and 1 base from J; bases unmatched to any gene: 6. Germline V gives CDR1 DFQATT, CDR2 SNEGSKA (reference sequence). The CDR3 DNA reads as TGCAGTGCCTGTCGAGCGGGGTCCTACGAGCAGTACTTC. Translated: CSACRAGSYEQYF.